These T cell receptor beta chains were read from a single sample in a study of blood T cell repertoires in COVID-19. The protocol was immunoSEQ multiplex PCR, while the TCRdb copy is restricted to in-frame clones and leaves out a portion. This sample carries 87,000 or so clones, around 90% of them seen once, and the ten largest clones take 3%. The source material was peripheral blood. The receptors come from a woman in her 50s with active or convalescent COVID-19. The CDR3 runs from the conserved cysteine through the conserved F or W. The D gene is left open where the match is weak. Size is omitted from some rows. Given values are once, few, many or a class for expanded clones.

d_call clone_size j_call v_call cdr3_aa cdr3_nt
TRBD1 NA TRBJ1-3 TRBV19 CASGPTGSGNTIYF TGTGCCAGTGGACCGACAGGGTCGGGAAACACCATATATTTT
TRBD2 NA TRBJ2-1 TRBV5-4 CASSPPMVLAGDYNEQFF TGTGCCAGCAGTCCTCCAATGGTACTAGCGGGTGACTACAATGAGCAGTTCTTC
NA NA TRBJ2-1 TRBV27 CASSLFGNSYNEQFF TGTGCCAGCAGTTTGTTCGGGAACTCCTACAATGAGCAGTTCTTC
TRBD1 NA TRBJ1-1 TRBV6-5 CASSYRQGAGNTEAFF TGTGCCAGCAGTTACCGTCAGGGGGCAGGGAACACTGAAGCTTTCTTT
TRBD2 NA TRBJ2-7 TRBV9 CASSVGTSGGLGEQYF TGTGCCAGCAGCGTAGGGACTAGCGGGGGCCTAGGGGAGCAGTACTTC
NA NA TRBJ2-3 TRBV3-1/TRBV3-2 CASSQDPLYTDTQYF TGTGCCAGCAGCCAAGATCCCCTTTACACAGATACGCAGTATTTT
NA few TRBJ1-2 TRBV5-4 CASSLQDLYGYTF TGTGCCAGCAGCTTGCAAGATCTATATGGCTACACCTTC
NA few TRBJ1-1 TRBV30 CACNRDMNTEAFF TGTGCCTGTAACAGGGACATGAACACTGAAGCTTTCTTT
TRBD2 NA TRBJ2-7 TRBV7-9 CASSLGSSGISYEQYF TGTGCCAGCAGCTTAGGGTCTAGCGGGATCTCCTACGAGCAGTACTTC
NA NA TRBJ1-5 TRBV6-1 CASSEFPGTTGGNQPQHF TGTGCCAGCAGTGAATTCCCCGGGACAACTGGAGGAAATCAGCCCCAGCATTTT
TRBD1 NA TRBJ2-2 TRBV27 CASSLGDRTGELFF TGTGCCAGCAGTTTAGGGGACAGGACCGGGGAGCTGTTTTTT
NA NA TRBJ2-2 TRBV5-1 CASSFRAPRDTGELFF TGCGCCAGCAGCTTCCGGGCGCCGCGGGACACCGGGGAGCTGTTTTTT
NA NA TRBJ1-6 TRBV2 CASSESVGESYNSPLHF TGTGCCAGCAGTGAAAGTGTCGGGGAATCCTATAATTCACCCCTCCACTTT
TRBD1 NA TRBJ1-2 TRBV19 CASSIVGTGRLAYGYTF TGTGCCAGTAGTATAGTTGGGACAGGCCGGTTGGCGTATGGCTACACCTTC
NA NA TRBJ1-1 TRBV7-3 CASSSEGAGTEAFF TGTGCCAGCAGCTCGGAGGGCGCGGGCACTGAAGCTTTCTTT
NA NA TRBJ2-1 TRBV24-1 CATSGRDWKGYNEQFF TGTGCCACCAGTGGGAGGGATTGGAAAGGATACAATGAGCAGTTCTTC
NA few TRBJ2-3 TRBV24-1 CATSSGTDTQYF TGTGCCACCAGTAGCGGCACAGATACGCAGTATTTT
TRBD1 few TRBJ2-5 TRBV7-2 CASSPDSGTAKMTQYF TGTGCCAGCAGCCCGGACTCCGGGACAGCCAAGATGACCCAGTACTTC
TRBD1 NA TRBJ2-2 TRBV9 CASSGTTGGYANTGELFF TGTGCCAGCAGCGGGACGACAGGGGGCTATGCGAACACCGGGGAGCTGTTTTTT
NA NA TRBJ1-2 TRBV4-3 CASSLDSYGYTF TGCGCCAGCAGTCTGGACAGCTATGGCTACACCTTC
NA NA TRBJ1-1 TRBV11-2 CASSFASGTQGIAEAFF TGTGCCAGCAGCTTTGCCTCAGGGACACAGGGTATCGCTGAAGCTTTCTTT
TRBD2 NA TRBJ2-5 TRBV7-3 CASSLSGGALETQYF TGTGCCAGCAGCTTGAGCGGGGGGGCCCTAGAGACCCAGTACTTC
NA NA TRBJ2-7 TRBV6-5 CASNQGGVSSYEQYF TGTGCCAGCAATCAAGGAGGGGTCAGCTCCTACGAGCAGTACTTC
NA NA TRBJ2-1 TRBV7-9 CASSFLSGTGYNEQFF TGTGCCAGCAGCTTTTTATCCGGGACTGGCTACAATGAGCAGTTCTTC
NA many TRBJ1-6 TRBV4-1 CASSQDRTAYNSPLHF TGCGCCAGCAGCCAAGATCGCACAGCCTATAATTCACCCCTCCACTTT
NA NA TRBJ1-2 TRBV14 CASSQDFFSYGYTF TGTGCCAGCAGCCAAGATTTCTTTAGCTATGGCTACACCTTC
TRBD2 NA TRBJ2-6 TRBV20-1 CSASPSGGASGTGANVLTF TGCAGTGCTAGTCCTAGCGGGGGGGCTTCTGGTACCGGGGCCAACGTCCTGACTTTC
TRBD1 NA TRBJ2-3 TRBV5-1 CASSTTGSYTDTQYF TGCGCCAGCAGCACGACAGGGTCCTACACAGATACGCAGTATTTT
TRBD1 NA TRBJ2-3 TRBV6-5 CASNTGGTQYF TGTGCCAGCAACACAGGGGGTACGCAGTATTTT
NA once TRBJ1-1 TRBV29-1 CSVEARQTVFEAFF TGCAGCGTTGAAGCTAGACAGACTGTGTTTGAAGCTTTCTTT
NA NA TRBJ1-2 TRBV12-3/TRBV12-4 CASRSWGGYGYTF TGTGCCAGCAGATCTTGGGGAGGCTATGGCTACACCTTC
NA NA TRBJ1-1 TRBV6-5 CASSYSGSMNTEAFF TGTGCCAGCAGTTACTCGGGCAGCATGAACACTGAAGCTTTCTTT
TRBD1 NA TRBJ1-1 TRBV5-4 CASSLGGAGGNTEAFF TGTGCCAGCAGCCTCGGGGGGGCAGGGGGGAACACTGAAGCTTTCTTT
NA NA TRBJ2-1 TRBV6-2/TRBV6-3 CASSHDGGYRNEQFF TGTGCCAGCAGCCATGACGGGGGTTATAGGAATGAGCAGTTCTTC
NA once TRBJ2-3 TRBV5-1 CASSLASRQTITDTQYF TGCGCCAGCAGCTTGGCCAGTCGACAGACAATTACAGATACGCAGTATTTT
NA NA TRBJ1-2 TRBV18 CASSPIAGRLNYGYTF TGTGCCAGCTCACCAATAGCCGGCAGACTAAACTATGGCTACACCTTC
NA NA TRBJ2-7 TRBV7-8 CASSPLTGPSVQYF TGTGCCAGCAGCCCGCTAACAGGCCCCAGTGTGCAGTACTTC
TRBD1 NA TRBJ2-7 TRBV10-3 CAISSVGRRTGTYEQYF TGTGCCATCAGTAGCGTCGGCCGTCGGACAGGAACCTACGAGCAGTACTTC